This T cell receptor beta chain was identified in a study of OX40 agonist ivuxolimab in advanced cancers. Findings of the study overall: Expanded peripheral T cell antigen specificity was not determined. Average numbers of expanded clones were greater in CD8+ T cells than in CD4+.

Generated by immunoSEQ multiplex PCR, the TCRdb table keeps only in-frame clones and is missing some. Of tens of thousands of clones in the sample, approximately 91% are singletons; the top ten hold around 4%. As for this clone: As yet, its antigen is unknown.

Source: CD4+ or CD8+ T cells sorted from blood, taken in a trial of the OX40 agonist ivuxolimab. The TCR comes from an adult with an advanced solid tumor such as melanoma, head and neck, liver or kidney cancer.

The chain's CDR3 is CASSLVASGGANADTQYF. DNA of the CDR3: TGTGCCAGCAGCTTAGTAGCTAGCGGGGGGGCTAACGCAGATACGCAGTATTTT. J is TRBJ2-3 and V is TRBV13; 12 bases agree with TRBD2. V shed 1 base, J shed 4 bases, and the junction held 9 bases outside the gene matches. Germline values: CDR1 PRHDT, CDR2 FYEKMQ (reference sequence). The CDR3 loop spans 18 amino acids.